The 2 T cell receptor beta chains below were found in one sample sequenced in a study of T cell responses to AZD1222 COVID-19 vaccine. TCRdb's copy holds only in-frame clones and misses some; the assay was immunoSEQ multiplex PCR. The sample shows about 130,000 clones, roughly 87% of them seen only once. Sequences were derived from peripheral blood, sampled on day 0 of AZD1222 vaccination. The source is an adult in good health.

This clone has just one count. This chain uses TRBV12-3 or TRBV12-4 with TRBJ1-2, with D possibly TRBD1 on 6 matching bases. This CDR3 region has 13 residues. V was pared by 4 bases and J by 5 bases, with 11 bases between. CDR3 loop: CASSSTGGYGYTF. CDR3 nucleotides: TGTGCCAGCAGTTCGACAGGCGGATATGGCTACACCTTC.

The chain is built from TRBV7-2 and TRBJ2-7; no clear D gene. Germline CDR1 is SGHTA and CDR2 is FQGNSA. V shed 3 bases and J shed 1 base, with 7 bases lying between them. This CDR3 has 13 residues. The CDR3 sequence: CASSLKASYEQYF. CDR3 nucleotide sequence: TGTGCCAGCAGCTTGAAGGCTTCCTACGAGCAGTACTTC.